The 13 T cell receptor beta chains reported below all come from one sample, sequenced in a study of cytomegalovirus exposure and HLA in healthy donors. The PCR ran on 60 Vbeta and 13 Jbeta primers. Clones were sequenced by immunoSEQ multiplex PCR, and TCRdb holds only the in-frame ones, with some missing. The table records around 130,000 clones, 70% to 75% of them present only once. Sequenced input: PBMCs. These receptors all come from a woman aged 25 to 39 in good health and CMV-seronegative.

The V and J genes are TRBV10-3 and TRBJ1-4; D is unresolved. The CDR3 spans 14 residues. Trimming left V 4 bases short and J 0 bases short, with 6 bases between. Looked up from germline, CDR1 is ENHRY and CDR2 is SYGVKD. The CDR3: CAISASATNEKLFF. CDR3 nucleotides: TGTGCCATCAGTGCCAGTGCAACTAATGAAAAACTGTTTTTT.

The CDR3 DNA reads TGTGCCAGCAGTCCCGACGGGGGACGGAGTAACTATGGCTACACCTTC. This gives the protein CASSPDGGRSNYGYTF. The chain combines TRBV27 with TRBJ1-2; perhaps TRBD1 as D (5 bases). Trimming cost V 5 bases and J 1 base, with 17 bases left between them. In germline, CDR1 is MNHEY, CDR2 SMNVEV (reference sequence). There are 16 residues in the CDR3.

This chain links TRBV5-1 with TRBJ2-3; 10 bases fit TRBD2. The CDR3 has 17 amino acids. V dropped 0 bases and J dropped 1; count of bases not matched to a gene: 5. Germline V gene sequence: CDR1 SGHRS, CDR2 YFSETQ. DNA of the CDR3: TGCGCCAGCAGCTTGGGGCTAGCGGGGGCCCGCACAGATACGCAGTATTTT. As protein: CASSLGLAGARTDTQYF.

The chain uses TRBV2 and TRBJ1-5; tentatively, D is TRBD1 (6 bases). The CDR3 consists of 14 residues. Germline lookup yields CDR1 SNHLY and CDR2 FYNNEI. Trimming cost V 9 bases and J 1 base, with 13 bases left between them. The chain's CDR3 is CASSNRVSNQPQHF. The CDR3 coding sequence is TGTGCCAGTTCGAACAGGGTGAGCAATCAGCCCCAGCATTTT.

V is TRBV7-2 and J is TRBJ2-7; tentative D call: TRBD1 (5 bases). Germline V CDR1 and CDR2: SGHTA, FQGNSA. The CDR3 consists of 16 residues. The germline V and J ends were trimmed by 4 bases and 3 bases, with 19 bases remaining between them. The CDR3 spells CASSSKKAGFGYEQYF. Written as DNA, the CDR3 is TGTGCCAGCAGCTCCAAAAAAGCAGGGTTTGGCTACGAGCAGTACTTC. Variable domain in full (rest from reference TRBV7-2 and TRBJ2-7): GAGVSQSPSNKVTEKGKDVELRCDPISGHTALYWYRQSLGQGLEFLIYFQGNSAPDKSGLPSDRFSAERTGGSVSTLTIQRTQQEDSAVYLCASSSKKAGFGYEQYFGPGTRLTVT.

The chain combines TRBV9 with TRBJ2-5; tentatively, D is TRBD1 (5 bases). Germline lookup yields CDR1 SGDLS and CDR2 YYNGEE. The CDR3 is made up of 14 amino acids. V lost 1 base to trimming and J lost 0 bases, with 7 bases between them. The CDR3 sequence: CASSVSGYQETQYF. The CDR3 coding sequence is TGTGCCAGCAGCGTATCAGGGTACCAAGAGACCCAGTACTTC.

This clone occurred once. One junction end does not reproduce the germline sequence, and a read error may be involved. The chain links TRBV7-7 to TRBJ2-2, with a weak D call TRBD2 (6 bases). This CDR3 contains 14 residues. Germline V gene lookup returns CDR1 SSHAT and CDR2 FNYEAQ (reference sequence). The CDR3 protein is CASSLAWGAGELFF. The DNA of the CDR3 is TGTGCTAGCAGCTTAGCTTGGGGGGCCGGGGAGCTGTTTTTT.

The rearrangement uses TRBV4-1 and TRBJ2-7; 9 bases fit TRBD2. The germline V gene has CDR1 MGHRA and CDR2 YSYEKL. CDR3 length: 17 residues. After removal of 1 base from V and 2 bases from J, the junction contained 9 bases not matched to a gene. CDR3 sequence: CASSQGASGVITYEQYF. The CDR3 DNA sequence: TGCGCCAGCAGCCAAGGTGCTAGCGGGGTTATCACCTACGAGCAGTACTTC.

The chain uses TRBV5-1 and TRBJ2-7; 7 bases align to TRBD1. Germline V lookup: CDR1 SGHRS, CDR2 YFSETQ. The CDR3 has 15 residues. Unmatched junction bases numbered 5, after V lost 0 bases and J lost 2 bases. The CDR3 DNA sequence: TGCGCCAGCAGCTTGGGGGCAGGGGGACCCTACGAGCAGTACTTC. Residues: CASSLGAGGPYEQYF.

The rearrangement joins TRBV28 to TRBJ2-7, with 9 nucleotides matching TRBD2. The V gene end was trimmed by 6 bases and the J gene end by 4 bases; junction bases not matched to a gene: 10. This CDR3 is built from 15 residues. Germline V gene lookup returns CDR1 MDHEN and CDR2 SYDVKM. In DNA, the CDR3 is TGTGCCAGCAGGTCCCCTCAGCGGGAGGTATACGAGCAGTACTTC. This codes for CASRSPQREVYEQYF.

This clone appeared a few times. The chain has TRBV7-3 and TRBJ1-1; 8 nucleotides agree with TRBD1. The V and J ends lost 3 bases and 1 base, in that order; junction bases with no gene match: 1. The CDR3 loop spans 14 amino acids. The V gene's germline CDR1 is SGHTA and CDR2 FQGTGA. CDR3 nucleotides: TGTGCCAGCAGCTTCGGACAGGGGAACACTGAAGCTTTCTTT. It specifies CASSFGQGNTEAFF.

This clone was counted a single time. This CDR3 reads CASSLVRGETTEAFF. DNA of the CDR3: TGCGCCAGCAGCTTGGTCAGGGGGGAAACCACTGAAGCTTTCTTT. The chain has TRBV5-1 and TRBJ1-1; TRBD1 agrees at 7 bases. The germline V gene has CDR1 SGHRS and CDR2 YFSETQ. With V trimmed by 0 bases and J by 4 bases, 6 bases remained unmatched. CDR3 length equals 15 residues. The variable domain in full, with the rest retrieved from reference TRBV5-1 and TRBJ1-1, is KAGVTQTPRYLIKTRGQQVTLSCSPISGHRSVSWYQQTPGQGLQFLFEYFSETQRNKGNFPGRFSGRQFSNSRSEMNVSTLELGDSALYLCASSLVRGETTEAFFGQGTRLTVV.

This clone came up a few times. In DNA, the CDR3 is TGTGCCAGCAGTCCGGGGCAGGGGTACAATGAGCAGTTCTTC. It codes for CASSPGQGYNEQFF. V gene TRBV2 combines with J gene TRBJ2-1, with a possible D match to TRBD1 (6 bases). Trimming took off 5 bases at V and 4 bases at J, with 12 bases between the two ends. The CDR3 spans 14 residues. Germline lookup yields CDR1 SNHLY and CDR2 FYNNEI.